The subject of this entry is one TCR beta chain. The data derive from a study of blood T cell repertoires in COVID-19. Study overall: Sources were T cells, B-cell-depleted T cells, or PBMCs; the material itself was cDNA or gDNA.

The CDR3 has 17 residues. The V and J ends lost 9 bases and 1 base, in that order; junction bases with no gene match: 7. CDR1 is SEHNR and CDR2 is FQNEAQ in the germline V gene (reference sequence). The Seattle patients joined while their infection was active and were tracked longitudinally afterward. The authors' processing: The assay estimated nucleated cells by amplifying reference gene primers. Sequencing was performed with immunoSEQ multiplex PCR; in TCRdb, only in-frame clones are kept and a portion is missing. V and J calls and clone size are copied from that table; D and trimming were computed from the DNA. The table shows a few hundred thousand clones, with 75% to 90% occurring only once.

This TCR derives from a woman aged 50 to 65 with COVID-19, enrolled during active disease. Material: peripheral blood. The chain is built from TRBV7-9 and TRBJ2-2; 14 nucleotides align to TRBD2. In DNA, the CDR3 is TGTGCCAGGACGGGACTAGCGGGAGTTGGGAACACCGGGGAGCTGTTTTTT. Translation: CARTGLAGVGNTGELFF.